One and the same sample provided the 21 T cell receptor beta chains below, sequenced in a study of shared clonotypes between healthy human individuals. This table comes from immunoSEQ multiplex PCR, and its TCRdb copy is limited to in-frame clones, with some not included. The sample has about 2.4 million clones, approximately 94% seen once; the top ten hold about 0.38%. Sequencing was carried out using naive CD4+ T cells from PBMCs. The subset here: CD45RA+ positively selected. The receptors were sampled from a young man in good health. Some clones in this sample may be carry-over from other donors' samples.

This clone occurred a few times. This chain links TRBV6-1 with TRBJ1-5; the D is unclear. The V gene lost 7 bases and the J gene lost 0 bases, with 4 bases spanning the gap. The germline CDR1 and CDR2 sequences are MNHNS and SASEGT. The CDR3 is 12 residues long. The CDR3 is CASMDSNQPQHF. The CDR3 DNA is TGTGCCAGCATGGATAGCAATCAGCCCCAGCATTTT.

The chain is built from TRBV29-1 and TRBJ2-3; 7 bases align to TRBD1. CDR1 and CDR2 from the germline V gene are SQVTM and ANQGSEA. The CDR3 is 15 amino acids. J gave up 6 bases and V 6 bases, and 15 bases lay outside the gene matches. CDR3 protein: CSVDDWTGVGDTQYF. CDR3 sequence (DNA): TGCAGCGTAGATGATTGGACAGGAGTGGGGGATACGCAGTATTTT.

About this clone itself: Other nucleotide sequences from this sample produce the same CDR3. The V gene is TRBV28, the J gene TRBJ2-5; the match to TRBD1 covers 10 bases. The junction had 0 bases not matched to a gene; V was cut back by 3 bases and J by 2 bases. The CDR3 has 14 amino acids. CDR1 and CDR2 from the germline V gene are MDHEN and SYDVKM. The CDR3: CASSLDRGQETQYF. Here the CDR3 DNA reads TGTGCCAGCAGTTTGGACAGGGGGCAAGAGACCCAGTACTTC.

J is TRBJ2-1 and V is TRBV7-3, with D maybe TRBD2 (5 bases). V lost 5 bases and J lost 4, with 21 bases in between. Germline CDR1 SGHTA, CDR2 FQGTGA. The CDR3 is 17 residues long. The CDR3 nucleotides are TGTGCCAGCAGCCTAAGCCCGGAGAGAGCGGAGTACAATGAGCAGTTCTTC. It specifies CASSLSPERAEYNEQFF.

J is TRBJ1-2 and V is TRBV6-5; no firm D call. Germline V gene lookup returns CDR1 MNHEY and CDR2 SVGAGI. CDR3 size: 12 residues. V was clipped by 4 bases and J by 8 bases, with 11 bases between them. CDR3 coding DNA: TGTGCCAGCAGTTCAAGGTCAATGGGCTACACCTTC. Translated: CASSSRSMGYTF.

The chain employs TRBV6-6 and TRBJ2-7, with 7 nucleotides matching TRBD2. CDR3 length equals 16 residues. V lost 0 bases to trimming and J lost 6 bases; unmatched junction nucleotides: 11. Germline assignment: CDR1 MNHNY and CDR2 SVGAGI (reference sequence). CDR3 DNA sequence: TGTGCCAGCAGTTACTCCGGGGGGAACGTCGGTGGCGAGCAGTACTTC. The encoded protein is CASSYSGGNVGGEQYF.

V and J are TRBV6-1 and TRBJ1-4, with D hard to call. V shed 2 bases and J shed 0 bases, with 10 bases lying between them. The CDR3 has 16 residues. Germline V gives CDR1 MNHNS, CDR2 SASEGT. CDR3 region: CASSESVSATNEKLFF. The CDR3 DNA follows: TGTGCCAGCAGTGAATCCGTGTCAGCAACTAATGAAAAACTGTTTTTT.

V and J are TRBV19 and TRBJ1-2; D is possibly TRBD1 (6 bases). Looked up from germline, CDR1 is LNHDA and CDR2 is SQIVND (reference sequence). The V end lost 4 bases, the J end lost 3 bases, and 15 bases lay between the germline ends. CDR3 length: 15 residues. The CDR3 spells CASSTYRVRDYGYTF. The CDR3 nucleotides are TGTGCCAGTAGTACATACAGGGTTCGGGACTATGGCTACACCTTC.

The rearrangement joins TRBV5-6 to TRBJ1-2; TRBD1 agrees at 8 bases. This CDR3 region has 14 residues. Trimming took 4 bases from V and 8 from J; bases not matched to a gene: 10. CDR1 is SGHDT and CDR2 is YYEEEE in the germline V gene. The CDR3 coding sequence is TGTGCCAGCAGCCTAAGGACAGGGACGAGAGGCTACACCTTC. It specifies CASSLRTGTRGYTF.

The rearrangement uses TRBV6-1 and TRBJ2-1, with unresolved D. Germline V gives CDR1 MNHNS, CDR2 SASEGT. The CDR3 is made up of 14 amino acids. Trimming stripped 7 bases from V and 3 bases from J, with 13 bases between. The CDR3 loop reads CASTRRTLYNEQFF. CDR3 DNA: TGTGCCAGCACCAGGCGGACCCTCTACAATGAGCAGTTCTTC.

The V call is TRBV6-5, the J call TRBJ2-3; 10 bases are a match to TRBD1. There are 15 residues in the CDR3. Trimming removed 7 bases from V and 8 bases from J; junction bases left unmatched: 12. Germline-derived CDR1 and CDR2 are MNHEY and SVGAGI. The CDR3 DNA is TGTGCCAGCACTTCATGGGACAGGGGAGGAGGTACGCAGTATTTT. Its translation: CASTSWDRGGGTQYF.

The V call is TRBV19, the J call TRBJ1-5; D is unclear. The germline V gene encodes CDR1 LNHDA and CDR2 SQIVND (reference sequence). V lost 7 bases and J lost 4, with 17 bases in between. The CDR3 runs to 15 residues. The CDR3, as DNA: TGTGCCAGTAAGGGAGTGGCGGGAGGAAATCAGCCCCAGCATTTT. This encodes CASKGVAGGNQPQHF.

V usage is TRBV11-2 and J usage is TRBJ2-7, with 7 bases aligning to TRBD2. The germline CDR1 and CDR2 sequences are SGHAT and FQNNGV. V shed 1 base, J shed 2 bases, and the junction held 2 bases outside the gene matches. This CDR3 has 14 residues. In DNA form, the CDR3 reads TGTGCCAGCAGCTTAGCTAGCGGAACCTACGAGCAGTACTTC. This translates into CASSLASGTYEQYF.

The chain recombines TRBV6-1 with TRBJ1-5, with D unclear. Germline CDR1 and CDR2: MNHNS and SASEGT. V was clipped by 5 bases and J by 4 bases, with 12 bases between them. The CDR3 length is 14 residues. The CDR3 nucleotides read TGTGCCAGCAGTCGGGCAGGCATAAATCAGCCCCAGCATTTT. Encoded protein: CASSRAGINQPQHF.

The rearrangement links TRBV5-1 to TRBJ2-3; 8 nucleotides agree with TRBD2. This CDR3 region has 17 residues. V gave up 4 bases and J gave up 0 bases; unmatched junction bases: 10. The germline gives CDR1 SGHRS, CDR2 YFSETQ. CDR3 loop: CASSPPAAGASTDTQYF. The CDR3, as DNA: TGCGCCAGCAGCCCCCCTGCAGCGGGGGCTAGCACAGATACGCAGTATTTT.

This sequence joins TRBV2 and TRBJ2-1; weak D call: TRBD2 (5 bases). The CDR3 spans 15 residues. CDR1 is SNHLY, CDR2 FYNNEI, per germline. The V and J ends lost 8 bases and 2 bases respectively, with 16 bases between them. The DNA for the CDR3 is TGTGCCAGCGGAGGAGGACTGCTCACCTACAATGAGCAGTTCTTC. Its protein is CASGGGLLTYNEQFF.

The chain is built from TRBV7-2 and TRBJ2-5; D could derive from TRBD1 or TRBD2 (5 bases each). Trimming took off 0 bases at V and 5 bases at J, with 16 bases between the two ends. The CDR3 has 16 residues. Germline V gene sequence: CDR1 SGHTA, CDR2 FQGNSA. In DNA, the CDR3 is TGTGCCAGCAGCTTAGCTGGGGCGGGTAGGTGGGAGACCCAGTACTTC. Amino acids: CASSLAGAGRWETQYF.

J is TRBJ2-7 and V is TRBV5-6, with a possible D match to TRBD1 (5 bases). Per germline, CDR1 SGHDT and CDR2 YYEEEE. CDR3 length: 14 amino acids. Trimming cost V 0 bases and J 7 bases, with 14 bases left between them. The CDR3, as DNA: TGTGCCAGCAGCTTGGGGGGCAGAGGCCGAGAGCAGTACTTC. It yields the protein CASSLGGRGREQYF.

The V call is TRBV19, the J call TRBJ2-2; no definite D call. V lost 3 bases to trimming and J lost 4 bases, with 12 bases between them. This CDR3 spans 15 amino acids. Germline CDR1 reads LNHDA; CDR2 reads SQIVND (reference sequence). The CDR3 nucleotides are TGTGCCAGTAGTATCGGTCCGGTTTTCACCGGGGAGCTGTTTTTT. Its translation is CASSIGPVFTGELFF.

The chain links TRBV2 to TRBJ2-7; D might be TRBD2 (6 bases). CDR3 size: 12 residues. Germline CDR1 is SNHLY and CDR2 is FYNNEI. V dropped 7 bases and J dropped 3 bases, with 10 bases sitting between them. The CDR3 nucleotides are TGTGCCAGCACCGGGACTGTCTACGAGCAGTACTTC. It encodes CASTGTVYEQYF.

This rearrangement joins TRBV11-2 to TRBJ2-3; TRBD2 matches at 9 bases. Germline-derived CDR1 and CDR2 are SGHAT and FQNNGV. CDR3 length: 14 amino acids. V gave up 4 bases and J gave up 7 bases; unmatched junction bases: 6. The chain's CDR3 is CASSWGLAIYTQYF. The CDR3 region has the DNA TGTGCCAGCAGCTGGGGACTAGCCATTTATACGCAGTATTTT. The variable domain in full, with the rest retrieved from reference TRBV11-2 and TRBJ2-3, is EAGVAQSPRYKIIEKRQSVAFWCNPISGHATLYWYQQILGQGPKLLIQFQNNGVVDDSQLPKDRFSAERLKGVDSTLKIQPAKLEDSAVYLCASSWGLAIYTQYFGPGTRLTVL.